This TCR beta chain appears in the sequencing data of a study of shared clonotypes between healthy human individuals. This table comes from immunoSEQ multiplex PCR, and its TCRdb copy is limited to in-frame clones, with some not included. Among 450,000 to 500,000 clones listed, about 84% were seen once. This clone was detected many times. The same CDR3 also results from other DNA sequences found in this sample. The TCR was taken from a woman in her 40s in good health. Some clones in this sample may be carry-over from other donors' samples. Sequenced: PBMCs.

The CDR3 reads CASSLTASSGANVLTF. The CDR3 bases are TGTGCCAGCAGCTTAACAGCTAGTTCTGGGGCCAACGTCCTGACTTTC. The chain links TRBV7-3 to TRBJ2-6, with D uncertain. This CDR3 is 16 amino acids long. The germline CDR1 and CDR2 sequences are SGHTA and FQGTGA. V was clipped by 0 bases and J by 1 base, with 7 bases between them. Filled out from reference TRBV7-3 and TRBJ2-6, the complete variable domain reads GAGVSQTPSNKVTEKGKYVELRCDPISGHTALYWYRQSLGQGPEFLIYFQGTGAADDSGLPNDRFFAVRPEGSVSTLKIQRTERGDSAVYLCASSLTASSGANVLTFGAGSRLTVL.